Below, one TCR beta chain is given with its context. Its specific antigen is unknown. Base qualities are not at hand, and no much larger clone is one base apart. These data come from a study of vaccination effects on CD4 cells after COVID-19 (dated by TCRdb to the early 2020s). Regarding the complete study: The ViraFEST assay stimulated PBMC with viral peptide pools and then used TCR sequencing to identify antigen-specific CD4+ T cell clonotypes by expansion. Each participant received two doses of an mRNA SARS-CoV-2 vaccine, either BNT162b2 or mRNA-1273. Pre-vaccine samples from two convalescent patients were drawn 16 days and one week before the first dose, 142 and 148 days after COVID-19 diagnosis. Each well held around 1.9 million PBMC cultured in IMDM containing around 5.1% human AB serum, approximately 10 IU/ml IL-2 and gentamicin, along with about 9.5 ug/ml peptides. The study compared SARS-CoV-2 spike-specific CD4+ TCR repertoires before and after mRNA vaccination in COVID-19 convalescent patients and infection-naive vaccine recipients. A total of more than 8 COVID-19 convalescent patients and several SARS-CoV-2-naive healthy vaccine recipients were included in the full study. Cultures from other donors in the study were sequenced using the Oncomine TCR Beta short-read assay on an Illumina iSeq 100.

Overall study results and their limits: For convalescent patients, new clones induced by the vaccine made up most of the post-vaccine spike-reactive repertoire, and these new clones were largely distinct from the clones induced by infection. At late post-vaccination timepoints, both infection-induced and vaccine-induced clones showed marked clonal contraction, consistent with waning T cell responses. The study was limited by a small number of convalescent patients and lacked early post-infection timepoints.

After approximately eleven days of culture, CD4+ T cells were isolated with the EasySep CD4+ T cell isolation kit. Convalescent patients had PCR-confirmed SARS-CoV-2 infection between March and December 2020, before Alpha, Beta and Delta variants emerged in the United States. Half of the culture medium was replaced with fresh IL-2-containing medium on days 3 and 7. Each peptide stimulation condition was cultured in triplicate wells unless otherwise noted. Using Ficoll-Paque Plus gradient centrifugation, PBMC were separated from whole blood and then either used fresh or cryopreserved at -140C. The QIAamp micro DNA kit was used to extract genomic DNA from the cultured CD4+ T cells. The library was built by means of the immunoSEQ multiplex PCR assay. DNA from the CD4+ T cells that had been cultured and isolated underwent TCR beta CDR3 sequencing. Per the original workflow: Non-productive TCR sequences were removed and reads were trimmed to the CDR3 region, keeping CDR3s of at least 7 amino acids. Antigen-specific clonotypes were identified with the MANAFEST web app by comparing expansion in peptide wells against reference cultures. For clones to be considered positive, expansion at FDR<0.05 versus reference and all other wells, an odds ratio above 5, and a frequency above 0.1% in two replicate wells were required. A clonotype was defined as cross-reactive if the clonotype was significantly expanded both in SARS-CoV-2 spike wells and in at least one common cold coronavirus spike condition. CDR3 similarity was assessed by Levenshtein distance with the stringdist R package, and unrooted trees were built with ape in R 3.6.1. TCRdb's version of the immuneACCESS table is confined to in-frame rearrangements and falls short of the full clone set. An unresolved V gene accounts for under half of the shortfall where checked; the remainder is of unknown origin. The DNA was the basis for D and trimming; V, J and clone size are from that table. In all, the sample holds 50,000 to 70,000 clones, and 72% of those were seen once. In total, the top ten clones hold under 30% of the sample.

V loses 3 bases, J loses 2 bases, and the germline ends lie 15 bases apart. The germline V gene (reference sequence) provides CDR1 SEHNR and CDR2 FQNEAQ. The CDR3 goes from the cysteine to the phenylalanine over 16 residues. The entry retains the CDR3 DNA only, 48 bases that are in frame from base 1. This TCR came from a human donor who had a prior SARS-CoV-2 infection. The rearrangement joined TRBV7-9 to TRBJ2-3, and perhaps TRBD2 as D gene, on 6 matching bases. The sample here was CD4+ T cells from PBMCs cultured without peptide, taken before COVID-19 vaccination. The CDR3 sequence is CASSFLIGGPTDTQYF. The bases are TGTGCCAGCAGCTTCTTAATCGGGGGTCCCACAGATACGCAGTATTTT.